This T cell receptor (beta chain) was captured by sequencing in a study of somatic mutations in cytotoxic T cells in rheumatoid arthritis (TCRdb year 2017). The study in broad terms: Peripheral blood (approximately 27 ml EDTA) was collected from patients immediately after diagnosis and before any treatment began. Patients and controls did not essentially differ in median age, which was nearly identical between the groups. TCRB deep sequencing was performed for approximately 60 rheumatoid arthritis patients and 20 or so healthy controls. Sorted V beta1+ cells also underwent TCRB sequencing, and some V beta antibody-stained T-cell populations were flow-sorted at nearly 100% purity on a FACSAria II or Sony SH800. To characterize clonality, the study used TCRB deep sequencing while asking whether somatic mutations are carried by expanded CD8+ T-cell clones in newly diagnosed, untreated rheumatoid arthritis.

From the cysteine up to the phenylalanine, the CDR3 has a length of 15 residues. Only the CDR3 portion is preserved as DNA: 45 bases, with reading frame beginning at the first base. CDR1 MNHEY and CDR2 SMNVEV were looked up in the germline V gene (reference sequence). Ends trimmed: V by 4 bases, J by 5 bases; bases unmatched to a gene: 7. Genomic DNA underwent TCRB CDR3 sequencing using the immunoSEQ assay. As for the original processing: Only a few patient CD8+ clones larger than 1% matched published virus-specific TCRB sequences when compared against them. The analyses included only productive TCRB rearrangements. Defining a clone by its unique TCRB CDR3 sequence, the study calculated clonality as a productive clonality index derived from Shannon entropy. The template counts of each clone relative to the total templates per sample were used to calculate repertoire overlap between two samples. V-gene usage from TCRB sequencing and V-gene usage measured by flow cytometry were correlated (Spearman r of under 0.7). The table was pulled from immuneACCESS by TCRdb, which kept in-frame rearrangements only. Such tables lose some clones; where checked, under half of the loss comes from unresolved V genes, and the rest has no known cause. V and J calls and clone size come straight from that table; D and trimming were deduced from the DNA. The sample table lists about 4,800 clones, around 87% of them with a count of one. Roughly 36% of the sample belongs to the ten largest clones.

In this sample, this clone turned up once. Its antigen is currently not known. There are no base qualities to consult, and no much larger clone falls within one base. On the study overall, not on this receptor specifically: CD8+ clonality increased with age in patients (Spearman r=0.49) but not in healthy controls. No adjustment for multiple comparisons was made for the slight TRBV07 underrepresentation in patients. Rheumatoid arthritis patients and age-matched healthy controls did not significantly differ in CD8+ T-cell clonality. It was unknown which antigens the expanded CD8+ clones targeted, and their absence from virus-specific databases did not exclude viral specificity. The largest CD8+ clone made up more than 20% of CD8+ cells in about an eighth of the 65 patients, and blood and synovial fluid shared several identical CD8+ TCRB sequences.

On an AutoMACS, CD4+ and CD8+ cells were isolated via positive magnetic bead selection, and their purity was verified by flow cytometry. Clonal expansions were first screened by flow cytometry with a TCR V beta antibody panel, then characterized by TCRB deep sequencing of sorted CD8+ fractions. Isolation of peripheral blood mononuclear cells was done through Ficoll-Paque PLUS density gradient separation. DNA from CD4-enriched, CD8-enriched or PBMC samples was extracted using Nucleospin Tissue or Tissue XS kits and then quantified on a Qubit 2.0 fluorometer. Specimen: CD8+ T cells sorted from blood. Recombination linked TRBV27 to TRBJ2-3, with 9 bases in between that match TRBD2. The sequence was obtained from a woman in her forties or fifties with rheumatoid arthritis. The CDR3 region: CASSWRGGDEDTQYF. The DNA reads TGTGCCAGCAGTTGGCGGGGGGGGGACGAAGATACGCAGTATTTT.